The present entry profiles one TCR beta chain with its context. This sample was included in a study of blood T cell repertoires in COVID-19. Authors' data handling: For nucleated cells, counts were estimated from reference gene primer amplification. Sequencing was performed with immunoSEQ multiplex PCR; in TCRdb, only in-frame clones are kept and a portion is missing. V and J calls and clone size follow that table, whereas D and trimming were derived from the DNA. This table has around 150,000 clones, approximately 92% appearing once. The V gene end was trimmed by 1 base and the J gene end by 5 bases; junction bases not matched to a gene: 4. The CDR3 has 16 residues. Germline values: CDR1 LGHDT, CDR2 YNNKEL (reference sequence).

The chain carries TRBV3-1 (or the pseudogene TRBV3-2) and TRBJ2-3, with 12 bases that match TRBD1. This receptor was obtained from a woman between 50 and 59 years old with acute or convalescent COVID-19. What was sequenced was peripheral blood. The CDR3 protein is CASSQGGQGARDTQYF. The CDR3 nucleotides read TGTGCCAGCAGCCAAGGGGGACAGGGGGCTAGAGATACGCAGTATTTT.